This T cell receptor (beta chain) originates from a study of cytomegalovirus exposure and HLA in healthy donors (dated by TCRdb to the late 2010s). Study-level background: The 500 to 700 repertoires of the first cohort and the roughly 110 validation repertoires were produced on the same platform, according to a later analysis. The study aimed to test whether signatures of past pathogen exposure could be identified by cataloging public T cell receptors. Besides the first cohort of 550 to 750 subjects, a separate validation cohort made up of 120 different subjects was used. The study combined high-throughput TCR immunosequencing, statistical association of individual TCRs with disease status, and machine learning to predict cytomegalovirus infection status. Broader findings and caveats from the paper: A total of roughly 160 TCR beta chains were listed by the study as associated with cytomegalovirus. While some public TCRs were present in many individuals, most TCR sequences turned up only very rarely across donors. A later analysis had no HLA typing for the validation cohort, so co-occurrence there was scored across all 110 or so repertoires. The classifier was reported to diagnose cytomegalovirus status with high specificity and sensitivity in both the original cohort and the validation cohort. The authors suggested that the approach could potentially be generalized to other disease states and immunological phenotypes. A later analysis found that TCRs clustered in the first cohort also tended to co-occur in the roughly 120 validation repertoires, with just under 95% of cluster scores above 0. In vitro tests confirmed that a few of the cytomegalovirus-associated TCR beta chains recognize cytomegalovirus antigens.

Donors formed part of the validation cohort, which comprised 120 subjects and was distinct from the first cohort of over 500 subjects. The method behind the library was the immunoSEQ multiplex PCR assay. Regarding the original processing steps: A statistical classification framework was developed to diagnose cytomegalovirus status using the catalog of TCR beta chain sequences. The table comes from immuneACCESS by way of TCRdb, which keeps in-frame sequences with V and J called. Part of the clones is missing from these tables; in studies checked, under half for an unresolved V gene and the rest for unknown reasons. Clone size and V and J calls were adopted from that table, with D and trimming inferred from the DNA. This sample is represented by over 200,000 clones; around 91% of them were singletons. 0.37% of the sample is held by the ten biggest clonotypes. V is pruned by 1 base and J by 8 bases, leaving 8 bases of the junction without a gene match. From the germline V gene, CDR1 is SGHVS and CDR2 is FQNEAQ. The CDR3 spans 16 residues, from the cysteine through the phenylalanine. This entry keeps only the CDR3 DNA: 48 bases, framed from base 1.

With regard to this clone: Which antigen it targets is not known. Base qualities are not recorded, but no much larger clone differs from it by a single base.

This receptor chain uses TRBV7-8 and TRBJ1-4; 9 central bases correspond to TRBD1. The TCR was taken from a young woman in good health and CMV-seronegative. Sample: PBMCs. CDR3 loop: CASSLGTGVFREKLFF. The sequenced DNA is TGTGCCAGCAGCTTAGGGACAGGGGTTTTTAGGGAAAAACTGTTTTTT.